The present T cell receptor beta chain was sequenced within a study of cytomegalovirus exposure and HLA in healthy donors (dated by TCRdb to about 2017). For the wider study: An earlier analysis of more than 550 of the donors reported approximately 300 Gb of sequence data and 95 million to 140 million unique TCR beta sequences obtained from about 179 million T cells. An early release that covered fewer than 750 HLA-typed donors contained about 290 gigabases of sequencing data and around 80 million unique TCR sequences. The genetic ancestry cluster associated with self-reported Caucasian donors included over 80% of the approximately 430 genotyped donors. The study aimed to test whether cataloging public T cell receptors could reveal signatures of past pathogen exposure. The T cell repertoires of 666 subjects were profiled by immunosequencing and related to cytomegalovirus serostatus. Besides the first cohort of around 670 subjects, a separate validation cohort made up of over 95 different subjects was used. High-throughput TCR immunosequencing, statistical association of individual TCRs with disease status, and machine learning were combined to predict cytomegalovirus infection status. To study patterns of TCR occurrence, a later analysis re-analyzed previously published TCR beta repertoires from 600 to 750 donors and added high-resolution HLA genotyping. The later analysis used no new phenotypic data to find candidate immune exposures, relying instead on TCR beta sequences and their occurrence across donors. An earlier analysis of approximately 630 of the donors applied high-throughput TCR beta sequencing to assess whether each TCR beta V gene segment acted as functional or pseudogenic. Alongside the repertoire data, information on donor age, sex, ethnicity and CMV serostatus was compiled. In a later genetic analysis, genome-wide SNP genotypes for about three fifths of the 666 donors were used, and that subset was treated as a discovery cohort. Every discovery cohort repertoire had been produced on one sequencing platform. HLA typing included class I and class II loci at four-digit resolution. Typing coverage varied by locus: about 620-630 donors for A, B, C, DRB1 and DQB1; approximately 500 for DQA1; about 570 for DPA1; fewer than 480 for DPB1. Because of strong linkage in the cohort, 4 to 6 DR-DQ haplotypes were treated as single units for association and clustering. Among about 390 genotyped donors of the cohort, an average of around 240,000 unique TCR beta nucleotide sequences were sequenced per donor, roughly a sixth of them non-productive. What the study reported, not specific to this receptor: The classifier was reported to diagnose cytomegalovirus status with high specificity and sensitivity in both the original cohort and the validation cohort. The authors suggested that the approach could potentially be extended to other disease states and immunological phenotypes. A later analysis found that most CMV-associated TCR beta chains appeared HLA-restricted, with HLA associations seemingly driven largely by CMV exposure. A further reported finding was that TCR beta sequences accurately predicted the HLA-A and HLA-B alleles for most subjects in the first cohort. Immune exposure information for the cohort was limited to CMV serostatus. In the study, around 150 TCR beta chains were listed as associated with cytomegalovirus. An association between a missense DCLRE1C variant and V-gene and J-gene trimming of TCR beta chains was found in a later genetic analysis and replicated in an independent cohort. In vitro tests confirmed that a few of the cytomegalovirus-associated TCR beta chains recognize cytomegalovirus antigens. The earlier analysis of approximately 590 of the donors excluded 15 to 20 rarely observed V segments, including chromosome 9 orphons, because counts were too low. Linkage disequilibrium might explain the correlated functional status among segregating V segments, but an unknown experimental factor could not be excluded. In an earlier analysis of around 500 of the donors, most TCR beta V segments appeared in productive rearrangements about 87% or about 30% of the time, broadly matching IMGT annotations. At a false discovery rate of 0.05, a later analysis linked 15,000 to 20,000 TCR beta sequences to specific HLA alleles. The presence/absence analyses assumed that sequencing depth was roughly uniform across donors, and that assumption may not be true. Because some donors lacked HLA typing at each locus, the association tests relied only on the typed subset. Some IMGT-functional V segments, including TRBV6-2 and TRBV6-3, could not be distinguished by the 87-base-pair reads and were therefore excluded. Across donors, most TCR sequences were observed very rarely, whereas some public TCRs were present in many individuals. A cluster of highly shared sequence variants was judged likely to be a technical artifact of the sequencing pipeline. A later analysis reported that several top co-occurrence clusters appeared linked to parvovirus B19, influenza, CMV and Epstein-Barr virus. In a later analysis, HLA-associated TCR beta chains were found to be more clonally expanded and to have lower generation probabilities than equally common non-associated chains. Assigning TCR associations to individual alleles was difficult when HLA alleles, especially DR and DQ, strongly co-occurred. A later analysis found that TCR association rates varied across HLA loci, with DRB1 alleles showing the most associated TCRs and HLA-C alleles the fewest. According to a later genetic analysis, donors in an Asian-associated ancestry cluster had fewer N-insertions in productive TCRs than the approximately 610-donor mean. Only TCR beta chains were sequenced in this cohort, and the absence of alpha or paired-chain data limited detectable features.

The junction shows trimming of 6 bases on V and 3 bases on J, and the gene matches do not reach 6 bases of it. There are 15 amino acids in the CDR3, from cysteine to phenylalanine inclusive. Only the CDR3 DNA stays, 45 bases, in frame from base 1. Taken from the germline V gene (reference sequence), the CDR1 and CDR2 loops are WNHNN and SYGVQD. Library prep was done by the immunoSEQ multiplex PCR assay. A mixture of 60 forward primers for TCR Vbeta segments and 13 reverse primers for TCR Jbeta segments was used in the multiplex PCR. The CDR3 region of rearranged TCR beta genes was amplified from genomic DNA by a multiplex PCR assay. Amplified TCR beta libraries were sequenced as 87-base-pair reads on the Illumina HiSeq System. The paper's data handling went like this. Across the 500 to 750 repertoires, a later analysis counted 60 million to 90 million unique TCR beta chains, some 11 million of which were shared by at least two donors. A nearest-neighbor algorithm error-corrected the raw reads and collapsed the reads into unique sequences, merging closely related sequences to remove PCR and sequencing errors. To assign V, D and J gene segments, CDR3 sequences were aligned to IMGT reference sequences. For a sequence to be retained, at least a six-nucleotide match to both a V gene segment and a J gene segment was required. A rearrangement was called productive if the CDR3 had no stop codons and remained in frame with V and J, and every other rearrangement was called non-productive. Following IMGT convention, CDR3 was defined as the stretch from the second conserved V-encoded cysteine to the conserved J-encoded phenylalanine. Sequences without an unambiguous match to a single V gene segment were excluded from the earlier analysis of approximately 560 of the donors. In an earlier analysis of some 590 of the donors, a V segment was called functional when productive rearrangements were above 56.7%, and segregating when the standard deviation between donors exceeded 5%. A statistical classification framework was built to diagnose cytomegalovirus status from the catalog of TCR beta chain sequences. In a later analysis, V and J genes were assigned by comparing TCR nucleotide sequences against IMGT/GENE-DB human TR gene sequences. Using the TCRdist pipeline, a later analysis assigned CDR3 sequences along with most-parsimonious VDJ recombination scenarios. In a later analysis, each TCR beta chain was defined by its CDR3 amino acid sequence together with its V-gene family, and reads without a unique V-gene family were excluded. In a later analysis, approximately 590 highly shared, low-generation-probability nucleotide sequences were removed to address suspected cross-contamination and a sequencing artifact. A later analysis calculated a clonal expansion index for each public chain from normalized within-repertoire ranks of inferred template counts. In a later analysis, generation probabilities were computed using a VDJ recombination model fitted to out-of-frame rearrangements, and the results were checked against IGoR. In a later analysis, TCR-TCR, TCR-HLA and TCR-CMV co-occurrence was scored with hypergeometric tests, and a repertoire-size bias correction was applied to TCR pairs. To estimate false discovery rates, a later analysis permuted the HLA or CMV assignments 20 times. In a later analysis, co-occurring TCRs were grouped with DBSCAN, and TCRdist sequence similarity was added when clustering was performed within HLA-allele-positive subsets. Co-occurrence clustering excluded repertoires with fewer than 30,000 or more than 120,000 public chains, plus five with anomalous nucleotide sharing. Held by TCRdb, this immuneACCESS table contains in-frame sequences only and omits some clones. Under half of the omission traces to an unresolved V gene where checked; the cause of the rest is unknown. D and trimming come from the DNA, and the V and J calls and clone size come from that table. This sample holds a few hundred thousand clones; about nine tenths were observed only once. 1.5% to 2% of the sample is held by the ten biggest clonotypes.

As to this clone: Its recognized antigen is unknown. The record has no base qualities; no much larger clone is one base away.

The cohort consisted of 600 or so healthy bone marrow donors. Cohort members were all nominally healthy when sampled, although unrecorded immune exposures were likely present. The donor tested CMV seronegative and was one of the 352 seronegative cohort members. A peripheral blood sample was collected from each donor, and TCR beta sequencing was performed on peripheral blood mononuclear cells. Genomic DNA was extracted from the blood cell samples with the Qiagen DNeasy Blood Extraction Kit. The rearranged segments are TRBV10-1 and TRBJ2-2; the junction holds 8 bases that match TRBD2. The TCR originated in a girl under 10 years old in good health and CMV-seronegative. Specimen: PBMCs. For the CDR3, the sequence is CASRPTSEYTGELFF. The DNA is as follows: TGCGCCAGCAGGCCGACTAGCGAGTACACCGGGGAGCTGTTTTTT.